The 10 T cell receptor beta chains below were found in one sample sequenced in a study of blood T cell repertoires in COVID-19. TCRdb's copy holds only in-frame clones and misses some; the assay was immunoSEQ multiplex PCR. The sample shows over 350,000 clones, 75% to 90% of them seen only once. The sequenced sample consisted of peripheral blood. All receptors derive from a woman aged 25 to 45 with active or convalescent COVID-19.

The J gene is TRBJ1-5, the V gene TRBV3-1 (or the pseudogene TRBV3-2); D is unresolved. The CDR3 has 14 amino acids. Germline values: CDR1 LGHDT, CDR2 YNNKEL (reference sequence). V lost 2 bases and J 1 base, leaving 6 bases between the germline ends. CDR3 nucleotide sequence: TGTGCCAGCAGCCAAAGCGGGAGCAATCAGCCCCAGCATTTT. Protein product: CASSQSGSNQPQHF.

This CDR3 reads CASSVPGQRGKGSSYEQYF. DNA of the CDR3: TGCGCCAGCAGCGTACCGGGACAAAGGGGTAAGGGGAGCTCCTACGAGCAGTACTTC. The chain recombines TRBV5-1 with TRBJ2-7; D is possibly TRBD1 (6 bases). Germline assignment: CDR1 SGHRS and CDR2 YFSETQ. This CDR3 contains 19 residues. Trimming cost V 4 bases and J 0 bases, with 26 bases left between them.

This clone was counted a single time. V and J are TRBV5-1 and TRBJ2-5; 9 bases line up with TRBD1. V lost 4 bases to trimming and J lost 10 bases; unmatched junction nucleotides: 14. This CDR3 has 15 amino acids. CDR1 and CDR2 (germline): SGHRS, YFSETQ. CDR3 sequence: CASSQMTGGTFGQYF. DNA for the CDR3: TGCGCCAGCAGCCAAATGACAGGGGGGACATTTGGCCAGTACTTC.

The V and J genes are TRBV19 and TRBJ1-2; TRBD1 matches at 7 bases. This CDR3 is 15 amino acids long. V trimming: 8 bases; J trimming: 1 base; junction bases outside the gene matches: 10. CDR1 LNHDA and CDR2 SQIVND come from the germline V gene (reference sequence). CDR3 protein: CASSLAGQNNYGYTF. Here the CDR3 DNA reads TGTGCCAGTTCCCTTGCGGGACAGAATAACTATGGCTACACCTTC. The whole variable domain, remainder taken from reference TRBV19 and TRBJ1-2, is DGGITQSPKYLFRKEGQNVTLSCEQNLNHDAMYWYRQDPGQGLRLIYYSQIVNDFQKGDIAEGYSVSREKKESFPLTVTSAQKNPTAFYLCASSLAGQNNYGYTFGSGTRLTVV.

The chain combines TRBV27 with TRBJ1-2; 9 nucleotides align to TRBD1. Germline assignment: CDR1 MNHEY and CDR2 SMNVEV (reference sequence). The CDR3 is 18 residues long. V shed 5 bases and J 3 bases; nucleotides not matched to a gene: 16. The CDR3 coding sequence is TGTGCCAGCAGTCACACCCCGGGACAGGGCCCTATCGACTATGGCTACACCTTC. Residues: CASSHTPGQGPIDYGYTF.

The J gene is TRBJ2-1, the V gene TRBV11-1; tentatively, D is TRBD1 (5 bases). From germline, CDR1 is SGHAT and CDR2 FQDESV (reference sequence). Deletions cut 8 bases from V and 4 bases from J, with 15 bases between. This CDR3 region has 14 residues. CDR3 in amino acids: CASGARQGYNEQFF. The CDR3 nucleotides read TGTGCCAGCGGGGCCCGCCAGGGATACAATGAGCAGTTCTTC. The whole variable domain, remainder taken from reference TRBV11-1 and TRBJ2-1, is EAEVAQSPRYKITEKSQAVAFWCDPISGHATLYWYRQILGQGPELLVQFQDESVVDDSQLPKDRFSAERLKGVDSTLKIQPAELGDSAMYLCASGARQGYNEQFFGPGTRLTVL.

This chain uses TRBV18 with TRBJ2-7; 9 positions match TRBD1. Unmatched junction bases numbered 4, after V lost 3 bases and J lost 4 bases. Germline V lookup: CDR1 KGHSH, CDR2 LQKENI. This CDR3 has 14 residues. The CDR3 DNA follows: TGTGCCAGCTCACCCGGGACAGGGTATTACGAGCAGTACTTC. Translation gives CASSPGTGYYEQYF.

The CDR3 coding sequence is TGTGCCAGCAGTTTTAATCAGGGCGGTGGCTACACCTTC. The encoded protein is CASSFNQGGGYTF. J is TRBJ1-2 and V is TRBV12-3 or TRBV12-4; a weak D match, TRBD1 (5 bases). V was cut by 3 bases and J by 7 bases, with 12 bases left in between. This CDR3 comprises 13 residues.

The chain has TRBV7-2 and TRBJ2-1; a weak D match, TRBD2 (6 bases). CDR1 and CDR2 from the germline V gene are SGHTA and FQGNSA. The CDR3 covers 17 residues. Trimming took off 7 bases at V and 4 bases at J, with 23 bases between the two ends. The CDR3 is CASKRGLGAGGYNEQFF. As DNA, the CDR3 is TGTGCCAGCAAACGTGGGCTAGGGGCTGGGGGGTACAATGAGCAGTTCTTC.

This chain connects TRBV30 to TRBJ1-2; D not resolved. With 3 bases removed from V and 12 bases from J, the gap between germline ends came to 17 bases. Germline V gene lookup returns CDR1 GTSNPN and CDR2 SVGIG (reference sequence). The CDR3 consists of 12 residues. The CDR3 nucleotides are TGTGCCTGGAGCGGGAACAGCCCCCTGAACACCTTC. Amino acids: CAWSGNSPLNTF. Filled out from reference TRBV30 and TRBJ1-2, the complete variable domain reads SQTIHQWPATLVQPVGSPLSLECTVEGTSNPNLYWYRQAAGRGLQLLFYSVGIGQISSEVPQNLSASRPQDRQFILSSKKLLLSDSGFYLCAWSGNSPLNTFGSGTRLTVV.